These 15 T cell receptor beta chains were all obtained from the same sample, sequenced in a study of cytomegalovirus exposure and HLA in healthy donors. Sequencing was performed with immunoSEQ multiplex PCR; in TCRdb, only in-frame clones are kept and a portion is missing. The sample lists roughly 300,000 clones, about nine tenths occurring once. Specimen: PBMCs. The receptor set was obtained from a woman younger than 35 in good health and CMV-seronegative.

This chain connects TRBV9 to TRBJ2-3; TRBD2 aligns across 7 bases. The CDR3 totals 15 residues. With 0 bases clipped from V and 2 bases from J, the junction kept 3 bases outside the gene matches. Germline V gives CDR1 SGDLS, CDR2 YYNGEE. The CDR3 loop is CASSVGTSVTDTQYF. Here the CDR3 DNA reads TGTGCCAGCAGCGTAGGCACTAGCGTCACAGATACGCAGTATTTT.

The chain carries TRBV19 and TRBJ2-1, with 9 bases lining up with TRBD1. V was clipped by 3 bases and J by 7 bases; unmatched bases: 7. CDR3 length equals 15 residues. The germline V gene has CDR1 LNHDA and CDR2 SQIVND (reference sequence). The CDR3: CASSIRQGGSNEQFF. CDR3 bases: TGTGCCAGTAGTATCAGACAGGGGGGGTCGAATGAGCAGTTCTTC.

CDR3 in amino acids: CASSFYSVQAGYTF. The CDR3 DNA is TGTGCCAGCAGCTTTTATTCGGTGCAGGCTGGCTACACCTTC. The chain couples TRBV5-6 to TRBJ1-2; D is unclear. V was pared by 2 bases and J by 7 bases, with 15 bases between. CDR3 length: 14 amino acids. The germline CDR1 and CDR2 sequences are SGHDT and YYEEEE.

The J gene is TRBJ2-3, the V gene TRBV7-9, with 8 bases identical to TRBD1. The CDR3 has 14 residues. V lost 5 bases and J lost 6; bases outside the gene matches: 7. Per the germline V gene, CDR1 is SEHNR and CDR2 is FQNEAQ (reference sequence). CDR3 sequence reads: CASSDGQGWDTQYF. The CDR3 DNA is TGTGCCAGCAGCGACGGACAGGGTTGGGATACGCAGTATTTT.

V is TRBV13 and J is TRBJ2-3; 11 positions match TRBD2. V lost 4 bases to trimming and J lost 2 bases; unmatched junction nucleotides: 5. Germline lookup yields CDR1 PRHDT and CDR2 FYEKMQ (reference sequence). This CDR3 region has 16 residues. In DNA, the CDR3 is TGTGCCAGCAGCTCCCGACTAGCGGGACACACAGATACGCAGTATTTT. Protein product: CASSSRLAGHTDTQYF.

The chain couples TRBV5-1 to TRBJ2-1, with TRBD2 matching over 11 bases. V shed 1 base, J shed 0 bases, and the junction held 6 bases outside the gene matches. Germline V gene data show CDR1 as SGHRS and CDR2 as YFSETQ. The CDR3 loop spans 18 amino acids. The CDR3: CASSLTSGGPLSYNEQFF. The CDR3 bases are TGCGCCAGCAGCTTGACTAGCGGGGGTCCCCTCTCCTACAATGAGCAGTTCTTC.

The chain recombines TRBV6-5 with TRBJ2-1; 7 bases match TRBD2. CDR3 length equals 13 residues. The trim removed 6 bases at V and 7 bases at J, leaving 6 bases unmatched. Germline CDR1 is MNHEY and CDR2 is SVGAGI. The CDR3 is CASRLLATNEQFF. In nucleotides, the CDR3 is TGTGCCAGCAGGTTACTAGCGACTAATGAGCAGTTCTTC.

This chain joins TRBV19 and TRBJ1-2, with a possible D match to TRBD1 (5 bases). Trimming removed 6 bases at V and 0 bases at J, with 11 bases between. CDR3 length: 14 amino acids. CDR1 is LNHDA and CDR2 is SQIVND in the germline V gene (reference sequence). This chain's CDR3 is CASSWGTANYGYTF. For the CDR3, the DNA is TGTGCCAGTAGCTGGGGCACCGCTAACTATGGCTACACCTTC.

CDR3 sequence reads: CSVPTPSFQGEQFF. CDR3 DNA: TGCAGCGTTCCCACCCCGTCGTTTCAGGGAGAGCAGTTCTTC. This chain connects TRBV29-1 to TRBJ2-1, with D maybe TRBD1 (5 bases). The V end was cut by 5 bases, the J end by 10 bases, with 21 bases between. The CDR3 length is 14 residues. Germline CDR1 reads SQVTM; CDR2 reads ANQGSEA.

The chain has TRBV6-5 and TRBJ2-4; D is uncertain. The CDR3 spans 14 residues. V gave up 3 bases and J gave up 8 bases, with 14 bases separating them. Germline-derived CDR1 and CDR2 are MNHEY and SVGAGI. The CDR3 protein is CASSYVSRRDIQYF. As DNA, the CDR3 is TGTGCCAGCAGTTATGTTTCCAGACGGGACATTCAGTACTTC.

The genes are TRBV7-6 and TRBJ2-5; D gene uncertain. The germline V gene encodes CDR1 SGHVS and CDR2 FNYEAQ. The CDR3 is 11 residues long. Trimming pared 3 bases from V and 4 bases from J, leaving 3 bases between. In DNA form, the CDR3 reads TGTGCCAGCAGCTTCGGAGAGACCCAGTACTTC. Residues: CASSFGETQYF.

This clone showed up just a few times. This rearrangement joins TRBV4-2 to TRBJ1-5; 10 nucleotides match TRBD1. V was clipped by 1 base and J by 0 bases; unmatched bases: 3. The CDR3 consists of 17 residues. Germline-derived CDR1 and CDR2 are LGHNA and YNFKEQ. The CDR3 sequence: CASSQGTGGYSNQPQHF. The CDR3 DNA reads TGTGCCAGCAGCCAAGGGACAGGGGGATATAGCAATCAGCCCCAGCATTTT.

In its sample, this clone was seen once. The chain has TRBV5-1 and TRBJ2-7; 9 nucleotides align to TRBD2. CDR3 length equals 16 residues. Germline assignment: CDR1 SGHRS and CDR2 YFSETQ. J lost 6 bases, V lost 0 bases, and 10 bases had no gene match. CDR3 sequence: CASSLGLAEIKAEQYF. CDR3 nucleotides: TGCGCCAGCAGCTTGGGACTAGCGGAAATCAAGGCCGAGCAGTACTTC. Complete variable domain (other parts from reference TRBV5-1 and TRBJ2-7): KAGVTQTPRYLIKTRGQQVTLSCSPISGHRSVSWYQQTPGQGLQFLFEYFSETQRNKGNFPGRFSGRQFSNSRSEMNVSTLELGDSALYLCASSLGLAEIKAEQYFGPGTRLTVT.

The V and J genes are TRBV2 and TRBJ1-4, with unresolved D. V was clipped by 3 bases and J by 10 bases, with 9 bases between them. The CDR3 loop spans 12 amino acids. CDR1 and CDR2 (germline): SNHLY, FYNNEI. In nucleotides, the CDR3 is TGTGCCAGCAGTGACCGGGTGGGAAAACTGTTTTTT. This translates into CASSDRVGKLFF.

The chain couples TRBV5-1 to TRBJ2-7, with 11 bases lining up with TRBD2. Germline-derived CDR1 and CDR2 are SGHRS and YFSETQ. This CDR3 spans 16 amino acids. The J segment lost 7 bases and the V segment lost 2 bases, leaving 11 bases of the junction unmatched. CDR3 loop: CASSFTGTSGLGEQYF. CDR3 in DNA: TGCGCCAGCAGCTTCACCGGGACTAGCGGTTTAGGAGAGCAGTACTTC. Drawing the rest from reference TRBV5-1 and TRBJ2-7, the complete variable domain is KAGVTQTPRYLIKTRGQQVTLSCSPISGHRSVSWYQQTPGQGLQFLFEYFSETQRNKGNFPGRFSGRQFSNSRSEMNVSTLELGDSALYLCASSFTGTSGLGEQYFGPGTRLTVT.